One and the same sample provided the 25 T cell receptor beta chains below, sequenced in a study of T-cell reconstitution after alpha-beta-depleted transplantation in children. Preparing the TCRbeta library involved the use of unique molecular identifiers. TCRdb recomputed calls from the PCR reads with MiXCR, one row per CDR3 protein. This table has about 150,000 distinct CDR3 sequences, roughly 9% appearing once. This specimen was PBMCs, mostly from graft donor cells, taken 180 days after TCRalphabeta/CD19-depleted stem cell transplant. These receptors were taken from a female patient younger than 10 who had a stem cell transplant for congenital amegakaryocytic thrombocytopenia, so the T cells may come from the graft donor.

This rearrangement joins TRBV20-1 to TRBJ2-7; D tentatively reads TRBD1 or TRBD2 (6 bases each). Germline V gives CDR1 DFQATT, CDR2 SNEGSKA (reference sequence). This CDR3 comprises 14 residues. The V gene lost 3 bases and the J gene lost 5 bases, with 17 bases spanning the gap. CDR3 sequence: CSASPGARGHEQYF. The DNA for the CDR3 is TGCAGTGCTAGTCCGGGGGCCCGCGGCCACGAGCAGTACTTC.

This clonotype was recorded a few times. This chain joins TRBV4-1 and TRBJ1-1; D may be TRBD1 (6 bases). Trimming took 3 bases from V and 4 from J, leaving 15 bases between them. CDR1 is MGHRA and CDR2 is YSYEKL in the germline V gene. The CDR3 is 15 amino acids. CDR3 residues: CASSQPTGRTTEAFF. DNA of the CDR3: TGCGCCAGCAGCCAGCCGACAGGACGAACCACTGAAGCTTTCTTT.

This clonotype was detected a few times. The chain is built from TRBV27 and TRBJ2-7; 7 nucleotides line up with TRBD2. Trimming cost V 5 bases and J 4 bases; bases outside gene matches: 14. The CDR3 runs 16 residues. Germline CDR1 MNHEY, CDR2 SMNVEV (reference sequence). The CDR3 coding sequence is TGTGCCAGCAGTCCCCTCCTCGGGGGGATGAGGTACGAGCAGTACTTC. This translates into CASSPLLGGMRYEQYF.

This clonotype was seen at least ten times. The CDR3 bases are TGCAGTGCTAGAGAGGTGCCTAGGGGGGCCCAGCATTTT. This sequence encodes CSAREVPRGAQHF. J is TRBJ1-5 and V is TRBV20-1; possible D gene TRBD1, 6 bases. CDR1 DFQATT and CDR2 SNEGSKA come from the germline V gene (reference sequence). This CDR3 spans 13 amino acids. The V and J ends lost 0 bases and 11 bases respectively, with 14 bases between them.

In this sample, this clonotype turned up many times. The chain carries TRBV7-2 and TRBJ2-7, with D unclear. Trimming took off 1 base at V and 5 bases at J, with 18 bases between the two ends. The germline gives CDR1 SGHTA, CDR2 FQGNSA. The CDR3 is made up of 16 amino acids. The CDR3 reads CASSLGGGPPIHEQYF. The CDR3 DNA follows: TGTGCCAGCAGCTTAGGCGGCGGCCCTCCTATACACGAGCAGTACTTC.

J is TRBJ2-7 and V is TRBV28, with 11 bases that match TRBD2. Losses at the gene ends were 2 bases for V and 1 base for J; bases not matched to a gene: 7. The CDR3 runs 17 residues. Germline CDR1 is MDHEN and CDR2 is SYDVKM. In DNA form, the CDR3 reads TGTGCCAGCAGTTTAGGGCTAGCGGGAGGTATTTCCTACGAGCAGTACTTC. Its translation: CASSLGLAGGISYEQYF. Based on the CDR3 plus reference TRBV28 and TRBJ2-7, the full variable domain is DVKVTQSSRYLVKRTGEKVFLECVQDMDHENMFWYRQDPGLGLRLIYFSYDVKMKEKGDIPEGYSVSREKKERFSLILESASTNQTSMYLCASSLGLAGGISYEQYFGPGTRLTVT.

This clonotype came up many times. This chain uses TRBV28 with TRBJ2-1, with 8 bases matching TRBD2. The CDR3 runs 15 residues. Germline V gives CDR1 MDHEN, CDR2 SYDVKM. With 7 bases clipped from V and 4 bases from J, the junction kept 9 bases outside the gene matches. CDR3 amino acids: CASTPGGAGYNEQFF. Written as DNA, the CDR3 is TGTGCCAGCACCCCGGGGGGGGCTGGGTACAATGAGCAGTTCTTC. Together with reference TRBV28 and TRBJ2-1, the CDR3 gives the full variable domain: DVKVTQSSRYLVKRTGEKVFLECVQDMDHENMFWYRQDPGLGLRLIYFSYDVKMKEKGDIPEGYSVSREKKERFSLILESASTNQTSMYLCASTPGGAGYNEQFFGPGTRLTVL.

This clonotype was seen many times. J is TRBJ1-1 and V is TRBV28; D gene uncertain. Germline V lookup: CDR1 MDHEN, CDR2 SYDVKM. This CDR3 region has 14 residues. Trimming shortened V by 1 base and J by 0 bases, and 6 bases separated the two germline ends. CDR3 in DNA: TGTGCCAGCAGTTTATACTCCGTGAACACTGAAGCTTTCTTT. Its translation is CASSLYSVNTEAFF.

The chain employs TRBV20-1 and TRBJ1-5, with TRBD1 as a possible D gene (5 bases). Between the trimmed V and J ends, which lost 4 bases and 10 bases, there was a span of 20 bases. This CDR3 is built from 14 residues. Germline V gene data show CDR1 as DFQATT and CDR2 as SNEGSKA (reference sequence). CDR3 amino acids: CSAIQDPAQAPQHF. Written as DNA, the CDR3 is TGCAGTGCTATACAGGATCCCGCTCAAGCTCCCCAGCATTTT.

V gene TRBV19 combines with J gene TRBJ2-5; 8 nucleotides align to TRBD1. This CDR3 contains 15 residues. Germline CDR1 is LNHDA and CDR2 is SQIVND (reference sequence). Losses at the gene ends were 5 bases for V and 3 bases for J; bases not matched to a gene: 8. In DNA form, the CDR3 reads TGTGCCAGTAGTCCAAGGACAGGGCTAGAAGAGACCCAGTACTTC. Its protein product is CASSPRTGLEETQYF.

This clonotype came up many times. The rearrangement joins TRBV29-1 to TRBJ1-1, with D perhaps TRBD1 (5 bases). CDR1 and CDR2 from the germline V gene are SQVTM and ANQGSEA. V was pared by 4 bases and J by 7 bases, with 16 bases between. The CDR3 sequence is 13 residues long. The CDR3 region is CSVGEQARSEAFF. CDR3 DNA sequence: TGCAGCGTTGGCGAACAGGCAAGAAGTGAAGCTTTCTTT.

This clonotype was observed at least ten times. This chain connects TRBV6-2 or TRBV6-3 to TRBJ1-1; 7 bases map to TRBD1. Germline CDR1 reads MNHEY; CDR2 reads SVGEGT. Losses at the gene ends were 1 base for V and 4 bases for J; bases not matched to a gene: 3. CDR3 length: 14 residues. CDR3 in amino acids: CASSYYRGGTEAFF. The CDR3 DNA reads TGTGCCAGCAGTTACTACAGGGGCGGCACTGAAGCTTTCTTT.

This clonotype counts as medium-sized. The chain couples TRBV29-1 to TRBJ2-4; tentative D call: TRBD1 (5 bases). V gave up 2 bases and J gave up 4 bases, with 9 bases separating them. The CDR3 runs 13 residues. Germline loops: CDR1 SQVTM, CDR2 ANQGSEA. The CDR3 coding sequence is TGCAGCGTTGAATCCCAGGGTAAAAACATTCAGTACTTC. It encodes CSVESQGKNIQYF.

The table lists this clonotype with many counts. The V and J genes are TRBV20-1 and TRBJ2-3; D gene ambiguous. The CDR3 spans 16 residues. Germline V CDR1 and CDR2: DFQATT, SNEGSKA (reference sequence). Trimming removed 5 bases at V and 2 bases at J, with 20 bases between. The CDR3 region is CSADARETNYTDTQYF. The CDR3, as DNA: TGCAGTGCTGACGCCCGAGAAACGAATTACACAGATACGCAGTATTTT.

DNA for the CDR3: TGTGCCAGCAGCCCCCGGGTAGCGGGAGCCACAGATACGCAGTATTTT. This encodes CASSPRVAGATDTQYF. V gene TRBV7-2 combines with J gene TRBJ2-3; TRBD2 matches at 9 bases. In germline, CDR1 is SGHTA, CDR2 FQGNSA. V dropped 5 bases and J dropped 2; count of bases not matched to a gene: 8. The CDR3 covers 16 residues.

This clonotype was counted many times. CDR3 DNA sequence: TGCAGTGCCGAATTTCAGGGTTCCGGGGAGCTGTTTTTT. Its translation: CSAEFQGSGELFF. This chain joins TRBV20-1 and TRBJ2-2; a weak D match, TRBD1 (5 bases). V lost 6 bases and J lost 6, with 14 bases in between. The CDR3 is 13 amino acids. Germline V gene lookup returns CDR1 DFQATT and CDR2 SNEGSKA (reference sequence).

This clonotype was detected ten times or more. The rearrangement joins TRBV28 to TRBJ2-7; 9 bases are shared with TRBD1. The CDR3 contains 15 residues. Losses at the gene ends were 3 bases for V and 2 bases for J; bases not matched to a gene: 5. CDR1 and CDR2 (germline): MDHEN, SYDVKM. In nucleotides, the CDR3 is TGTGCCAGCAGTTTTTTGTGGACAGGGGCCTACGAGCAGTACTTC. Translating gives CASSFLWTGAYEQYF. Complete variable domain (other parts from reference TRBV28 and TRBJ2-7): DVKVTQSSRYLVKRTGEKVFLECVQDMDHENMFWYRQDPGLGLRLIYFSYDVKMKEKGDIPEGYSVSREKKERFSLILESASTNQTSMYLCASSFLWTGAYEQYFGPGTRLTVT.

This clonotype occurred many times. The V and J genes are TRBV5-5 and TRBJ2-2, with D possibly TRBD2 on 5 matching bases. This CDR3 has 14 amino acids. The V gene's germline CDR1 is SGHKS and CDR2 YYEKEE (reference sequence). V dropped 7 bases and J dropped 0 bases, with 10 bases sitting between them. The CDR3: CASGSPSNTGELFF. The CDR3 bases are TGTGCCAGCGGGAGCCCGTCGAACACCGGGGAGCTGTTTTTT.

This clonotype came up many times. V usage is TRBV29-1 and J usage is TRBJ2-5; TRBD2 is a possible D gene (7 bases). Germline loops: CDR1 SQVTM, CDR2 ANQGSEA. This CDR3 is 13 amino acids long. V lost 6 bases to trimming and J lost 5 bases, with 16 bases between them. CDR3 sequence (DNA): TGCAGCGTAAGGGGGGGGGCCTCGGAGACCCAGTACTTC. It codes for CSVRGGASETQYF.

This clonotype was counted many times. The V call is TRBV5-1, the J call TRBJ2-1; D perhaps matches TRBD2 (5 bases). Germline V gene sequence: CDR1 SGHRS, CDR2 YFSETQ. The CDR3 length is 14 residues. The V gene lost 0 bases and the J gene lost 8 bases, with 12 bases spanning the gap. The CDR3 nucleotides read TGCGCCAGCAGCTTGGGGGCCGGGGTCGATGAGCAGTTCTTC. It translates to CASSLGAGVDEQFF.

The J gene is TRBJ2-1, the V gene TRBV20-1; the D call may be TRBD1 or TRBD2 (6 bases each). The CDR3 is 15 amino acids. Germline CDR1 DFQATT, CDR2 SNEGSKA (reference sequence). Trimming shortened V by 1 base and J by 6 bases, and 16 bases separated the two germline ends. This CDR3 reads CSARGLRGPANEQFF. The CDR3 nucleotides are TGCAGTGCTAGAGGGCTCCGGGGGCCGGCCAATGAGCAGTTCTTC.

V gene TRBV28 combines with J gene TRBJ1-2, with D tentatively TRBD1 (5 bases). With 6 bases removed from V and 3 bases from J, the gap between germline ends came to 23 bases. The CDR3 totals 17 residues. The germline gives CDR1 MDHEN, CDR2 SYDVKM. CDR3 DNA sequence: TGTGCCAGCAGCCCGGAACCGGGGGATTGGGGCTACTATGGCTACACCTTC. It yields the protein CASSPEPGDWGYYGYTF.

Points on this clonotype: This may come from a read error, since a much larger clone is one base off. V is TRBV20-1 and J is TRBJ2-3, with D perhaps matching TRBD1 or TRBD2 (6 bases each). This CDR3 is built from 13 residues. CDR1 and CDR2 from the germline V gene are DFQATT and SNEGSKA (reference sequence). The CDR3 here is CSAAGGGPDTRYF. The CDR3 bases are TGCAGTGCCGCGGGTGGGGGGCCAGATACGCGGTATTTT.

This clonotype was observed many times. This rearrangement joins TRBV29-1 to TRBJ2-1; 14 positions agree with TRBD2. Unmatched junction bases numbered 11, after V lost 7 bases and J lost 0 bases. The CDR3 runs 18 residues. Germline CDR1 and CDR2: SQVTM and ANQGSEA. The CDR3 is CSGLPGLAGALSYNEQFF. CDR3 DNA sequence: TGCAGCGGCCTACCGGGACTAGCGGGAGCCCTCTCCTACAATGAGCAGTTCTTC.

This clonotype came up many times. This chain connects TRBV24-1 to TRBJ2-5, with D maybe TRBD1 (6 bases). The CDR3 sequence is 16 residues long. Trimming removed 4 bases from V and 5 bases from J, with 19 bases in between. Germline CDR1 is KGHDR and CDR2 is SFDVKD. The CDR3 sequence is CATSELAGEGKETQYF. The DNA of the CDR3 is TGTGCCACCAGTGAGCTTGCAGGGGAAGGGAAGGAGACCCAGTACTTC.